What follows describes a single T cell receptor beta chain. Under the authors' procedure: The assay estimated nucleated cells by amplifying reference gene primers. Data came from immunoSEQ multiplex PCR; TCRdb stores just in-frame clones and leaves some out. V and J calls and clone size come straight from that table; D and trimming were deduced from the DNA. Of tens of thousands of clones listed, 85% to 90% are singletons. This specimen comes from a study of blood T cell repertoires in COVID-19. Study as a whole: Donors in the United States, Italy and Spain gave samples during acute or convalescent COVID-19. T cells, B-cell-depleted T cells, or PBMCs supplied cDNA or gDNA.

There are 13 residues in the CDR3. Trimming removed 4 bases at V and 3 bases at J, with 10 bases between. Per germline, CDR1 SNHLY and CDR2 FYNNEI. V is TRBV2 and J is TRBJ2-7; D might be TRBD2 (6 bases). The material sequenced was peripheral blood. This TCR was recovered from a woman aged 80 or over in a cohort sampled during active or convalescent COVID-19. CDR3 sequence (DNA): TGTGCCAGCAGTGGACTAGTCCTCTACGAGCAGTACTTC. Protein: CASSGLVLYEQYF.